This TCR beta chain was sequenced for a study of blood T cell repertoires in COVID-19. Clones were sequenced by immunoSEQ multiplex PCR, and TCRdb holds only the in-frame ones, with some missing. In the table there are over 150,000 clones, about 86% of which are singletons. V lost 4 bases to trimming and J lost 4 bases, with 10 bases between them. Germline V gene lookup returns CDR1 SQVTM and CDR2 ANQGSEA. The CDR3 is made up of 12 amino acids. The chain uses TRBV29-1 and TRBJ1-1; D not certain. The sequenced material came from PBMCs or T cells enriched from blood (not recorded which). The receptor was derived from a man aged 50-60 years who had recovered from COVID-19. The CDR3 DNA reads TGCAGCGTTGCCGGCGCAGGCACTGAAGCTTTCTTT. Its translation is CSVAGAGTEAFF.